The 21 T cell receptor beta chains below all came from one sample that was sequenced in a study of PD-1 blockade in classical Hodgkin lymphoma. With no exception, relapse followed autologous stem cell transplantation in all patients, and brentuximab vedotin exposure varied. The assay was immunoSEQ multiplex PCR, and TCRdb's table has in-frame clones only and misses some. Of 95,000 to 100,000 clones in the sample, roughly 91% were seen once. Sequenced material: peripheral blood mononuclear cells (PBMCs), taken before the second cycle of nivolumab. These receptors all come from a human donor with classical Hodgkin lymphoma.

This chain connects TRBV7-2 to TRBJ2-7; D call uncertain. The germline gives CDR1 SGHTA, CDR2 FQGNSA. The CDR3 has 17 residues. V was cut by 4 bases and J by 1 base, with 20 bases left in between. The CDR3 nucleotides read TGTGCCAGCAGCTCCTACCCCCCCGGCGGTTGGTCCTACGAGCAGTACTTC. Translating gives CASSSYPPGGWSYEQYF. Drawing the rest from reference TRBV7-2 and TRBJ2-7, the complete variable domain is GAGVSQSPSNKVTEKGKDVELRCDPISGHTALYWYRQSLGQGLEFLIYFQGNSAPDKSGLPSDRFSAERTGGSVSTLTIQRTQQEDSAVYLCASSSYPPGGWSYEQYFGPGTRLTVT.

The chain links TRBV11-2 to TRBJ2-2; the D is unclear. This CDR3 region has 19 residues. The V end was cut by 7 bases, the J end by 0 bases, with 24 bases between. Germline-derived CDR1 and CDR2 are SGHAT and FQNNGV. CDR3 sequence reads: CASTTSLGLGYANTGELFF. The CDR3 DNA is TGTGCCAGCACCACCTCACTCGGGCTGGGATATGCGAACACCGGGGAGCTGTTTTTT.

This clone came up once. This sequence joins TRBV7-6 and TRBJ2-1; D might be TRBD2 (6 bases). Germline CDR1 SGHVS, CDR2 FNYEAQ. CDR3 size: 15 residues. The germline V and J ends were trimmed by 5 bases and 8 bases, with 19 bases remaining between them. CDR3 DNA: TGTGCCAGCAGCCTGCGACTAGGTAAACCCGATGAGCAGTTCTTC. Translation gives CASSLRLGKPDEQFF.

This clone was counted between two and nine times. The chain carries TRBV6-4 and TRBJ2-3; 9 bases agree with TRBD2. The length of the CDR3 is 16 residues. After removal of 0 bases from V and 3 bases from J, the junction contained 4 bases not matched to a gene. Germline V lookup: CDR1 MRHNA, CDR2 SNTAGT. CDR3 coding DNA: TGTGCCAGCAGTGACTCGGCTAGCGGGGTGACAGATACGCAGTATTTT. Its translation is CASSDSASGVTDTQYF.

The chain links TRBV19 to TRBJ2-5, with D perhaps assigned TRBD1 or TRBD2 (6 bases each). This CDR3 contains 15 residues. The V end lost 0 bases, the J end lost 5 bases, and 13 bases lay between the germline ends. Germline V gene lookup returns CDR1 LNHDA and CDR2 SQIVND (reference sequence). The CDR3 DNA reads TGTGCCAGTAGTATAGATAGAACAGGGAGGGAGACCCAGTACTTC. This gives the protein CASSIDRTGRETQYF.

V and J are TRBV10-2 and TRBJ2-7, with 10 bases aligning to TRBD1. Germline V gives CDR1 WSHSY, CDR2 SAAADI. The CDR3 totals 14 residues. V lost 8 bases to trimming and J lost 2 bases; unmatched junction nucleotides: 6. The CDR3 region is CASASGTGAYEQYF. The CDR3 region has the DNA TGCGCCAGCGCCTCCGGGACAGGGGCCTACGAGCAGTACTTC.

The chain couples TRBV7-2 to TRBJ2-1; TRBD2 matches 7 bases. The CDR3 has 15 residues. The germline V gene encodes CDR1 SGHTA and CDR2 FQGNSA. The V and J ends lost 6 bases and 6 bases, in that order; junction bases with no gene match: 11. In DNA, the CDR3 is TGTGCCAGCAGAAAACGGCGGGGGATCAGCAATGAGCAGTTCTTC. This encodes CASRKRRGISNEQFF.

This chain links TRBV15 with TRBJ1-1, with TRBD1 identical over 11 bases. Germline trimming cut 1 base from V and 6 bases from J; bases unmatched to any gene: 1. CDR3 size: 14 residues. CDR1 and CDR2 (germline): LNHNV, YYDKDF (reference sequence). In DNA, the CDR3 is TGTGCCACCAGCAGAGGGGGACAGGGGGCTGAAGCTTTCTTT. It translates to CATSRGGQGAEAFF.

The chain links TRBV6-4 to TRBJ2-7; TRBD2 matches 7 bases. Germline V CDR1 and CDR2: MRHNA, SNTAGT. There are 14 residues in the CDR3. V lost 3 bases and J lost 1; bases outside the gene matches: 3. CDR3 DNA: TGTGCCAGCAGTGAAGGCGGGGGATCCTACGAGCAGTACTTC. It is translated as CASSEGGGSYEQYF.

The chain has TRBV28 and TRBJ1-2, with 7 bases lining up with TRBD1. Losses at the gene ends were 8 bases for V and 0 bases for J; bases not matched to a gene: 3. CDR3 length equals 13 residues. Germline CDR1 and CDR2: MDHEN and SYDVKM. CDR3 in DNA: TGTGCCAGCTTAGACAGGGCTAACTATGGCTACACCTTC. It translates to CASLDRANYGYTF.

This sequence joins TRBV19 and TRBJ1-1; TRBD1 aligns across 9 bases. Losses at the gene ends were 7 bases for V and 3 bases for J; bases not matched to a gene: 6. CDR1 is LNHDA and CDR2 is SQIVND in the germline V gene (reference sequence). The CDR3 is 14 residues long. The CDR3 reads CASNLGQGDTEAFF. The CDR3 region has the DNA TGTGCCAGTAACCTGGGACAGGGAGACACTGAAGCTTTCTTT.

This chain connects TRBV27 to TRBJ1-5; D remains ambiguous. V was clipped by 4 bases and J by 0 bases, with 13 bases between them. Germline values: CDR1 MNHEY, CDR2 SMNVEV (reference sequence). The CDR3 runs 16 residues. In DNA, the CDR3 is TGTGCCAGCAGTTCCGCGGCGACATATAGCAATCAGCCCCAGCATTTT. Protein product: CASSSAATYSNQPQHF.

This chain links TRBV7-2 with TRBJ2-1; 8 nucleotides line up with TRBD1. CDR3 length: 18 residues. V lost 2 bases and J lost 7; bases outside the gene matches: 16. The germline CDR1 and CDR2 sequences are SGHTA and FQGNSA. The DNA for the CDR3 is TGTGCCAGCAGCTTACAGGCCGGTCTTGGACAGGGTTCGAATGAGCAGTTCTTC. It is translated as CASSLQAGLGQGSNEQFF.

The chain is built from TRBV7-9 and TRBJ1-5, with 8 bases lining up with TRBD1. From germline, CDR1 is SEHNR and CDR2 FQNEAQ (reference sequence). This CDR3 is 15 amino acids long. J was trimmed by 6 bases and V by 5 bases; bases with no gene match: 9. As DNA, the CDR3 is TGTGCCAGCAGCGAGAGACAGGGGTCGAGTCAGCCCCAGCATTTT. This codes for CASSERQGSSQPQHF.

V gene TRBV5-1 combines with J gene TRBJ2-1; D remains ambiguous. Germline V CDR1 and CDR2: SGHRS, YFSETQ. V was trimmed by 5 bases and J by 9 bases, leaving 15 bases between them. The CDR3 totals 13 residues. In DNA form, the CDR3 reads TGCGCCAGCAGACAAGGGCCAGGTGCTGAGCAGTTCTTC. This codes for CASRQGPGAEQFF.

V usage is TRBV4-3 and J usage is TRBJ2-7, with a possible D match to TRBD2 (5 bases). Trimming left V 0 bases short and J 2 bases short, with 11 bases between. This CDR3 has 15 residues. From germline, CDR1 is LGHNA and CDR2 YSLEER. CDR3 residues: CASSQDAGSPYEQYF. The CDR3 nucleotides read TGCGCCAGCAGCCAAGATGCGGGCAGCCCCTACGAGCAGTACTTC.

The J gene is TRBJ1-2, the V gene TRBV6-5; D is ambiguous. Trimming removed 2 bases from V and 4 bases from J, with 17 bases in between. Germline CDR1 and CDR2: MNHEY and SVGAGI. This CDR3 is built from 16 residues. This chain's CDR3 is CASSYDAGEVSYGYTF. DNA of the CDR3: TGTGCCAGCAGTTACGACGCCGGGGAGGTGAGCTATGGCTACACCTTC.

This rearrangement joins TRBV27 to TRBJ1-6, with a weak D call TRBD1 (6 bases). This CDR3 spans 16 amino acids. Germline lookup yields CDR1 MNHEY and CDR2 SMNVEV (reference sequence). Trimming cost V 6 bases and J 5 bases, with 17 bases left between them. This CDR3 is CASSPLGKGDNSPLHF. DNA for the CDR3: TGTGCCAGCAGCCCCTTAGGGAAGGGGGATAATTCACCCCTCCACTTT.

This chain uses TRBV4-2 with TRBJ2-3; 8 positions match TRBD2. This CDR3 has 16 amino acids. Germline V gene sequence: CDR1 LGHNA, CDR2 YNFKEQ. V lost 5 bases to trimming and J lost 0 bases; unmatched junction nucleotides: 7. CDR3 amino acids: CASSSRLASSTDTQYF. The CDR3 DNA reads as TGTGCCAGCAGCTCCCGACTAGCGAGTAGCACAGATACGCAGTATTTT.

This chain joins TRBV7-2 and TRBJ2-2; weak D call: TRBD2 (5 bases). This CDR3 spans 15 amino acids. The V and J ends lost 2 bases and 5 bases respectively, with 12 bases between them. Germline CDR1 SGHTA, CDR2 FQGNSA. CDR3 region: CASSLRGITTGELFF. In nucleotides, the CDR3 is TGTGCCAGCAGCTTACGAGGGATTACAACCGGGGAGCTGTTTTTT.

This rearrangement joins TRBV20-1 to TRBJ1-1; D is unclear. CDR3 size: 11 residues. Deletions cut 3 bases from V and 5 bases from J, with 7 bases between. Germline V gene lookup returns CDR1 DFQATT and CDR2 SNEGSKA (reference sequence). The CDR3 loop is CSARPETEAFF. The CDR3 nucleotides read TGCAGTGCTAGGCCAGAGACTGAAGCTTTCTTT.